This TCR beta chain was found in a study of OX40 agonist ivuxolimab in advanced cancers. Study-level information: Patient treatment consisted of intravenous ivuxolimab administration every 2 weeks at 0.01 to 10 mg/kg.

Germline V gene lookup returns CDR1 SGHDT and CDR2 YYEEEE. V was clipped by 3 bases and J by 2 bases; unmatched bases: 10. CDR3 length: 17 amino acids. Produced via immunoSEQ multiplex PCR; TCRdb's table is partial and in-frame only. The table lists roughly 48,000 clones, about 90% of them singletons, with around half in the top ten. J is TRBJ2-7 and V is TRBV5-6, with TRBD1 identical over 11 bases. Source: CD4+ or CD8+ T cells sorted from blood, taken in a trial of the OX40 agonist ivuxolimab. The clonotype originates from an adult with an advanced solid tumor such as melanoma, head and neck, liver or kidney cancer. CDR3 residues: CASSSKASGQGAYEQYF. CDR3 sequence (DNA): TGTGCCAGCAGCTCCAAGGCATCGGGACAGGGGGCCTACGAGCAGTACTTC.